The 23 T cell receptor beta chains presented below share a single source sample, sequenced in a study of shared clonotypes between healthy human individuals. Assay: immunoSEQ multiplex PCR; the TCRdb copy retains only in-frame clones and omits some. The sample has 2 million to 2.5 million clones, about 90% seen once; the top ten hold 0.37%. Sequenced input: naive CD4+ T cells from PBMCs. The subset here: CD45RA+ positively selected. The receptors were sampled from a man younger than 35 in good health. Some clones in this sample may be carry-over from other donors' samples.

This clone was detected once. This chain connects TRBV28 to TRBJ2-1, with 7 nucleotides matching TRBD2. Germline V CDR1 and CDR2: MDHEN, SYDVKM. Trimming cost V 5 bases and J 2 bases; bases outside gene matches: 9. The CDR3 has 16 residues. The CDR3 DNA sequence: TGTGCCAGCAGTGAACCACTAGCGAGGGCCTACAATGAGCAGTTCTTC. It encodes CASSEPLARAYNEQFF. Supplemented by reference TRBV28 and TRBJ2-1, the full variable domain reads DVKVTQSSRYLVKRTGEKVFLECVQDMDHENMFWYRQDPGLGLRLIYFSYDVKMKEKGDIPEGYSVSREKKERFSLILESASTNQTSMYLCASSEPLARAYNEQFFGPGTRLTVL.

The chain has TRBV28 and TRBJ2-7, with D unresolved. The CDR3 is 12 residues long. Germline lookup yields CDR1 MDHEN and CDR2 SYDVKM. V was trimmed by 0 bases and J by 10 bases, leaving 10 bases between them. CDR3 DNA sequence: TGTGCCAGCAGTTTATGGGGATTAGGACAGTACTTC. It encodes CASSLWGLGQYF.

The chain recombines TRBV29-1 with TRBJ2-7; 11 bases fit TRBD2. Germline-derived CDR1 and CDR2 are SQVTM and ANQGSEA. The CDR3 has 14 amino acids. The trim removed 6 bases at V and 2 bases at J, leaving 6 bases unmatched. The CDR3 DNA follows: TGCAGCGTGGTAGGACTAGCGGGCACCTACGAGCAGTACTTC. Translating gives CSVVGLAGTYEQYF.

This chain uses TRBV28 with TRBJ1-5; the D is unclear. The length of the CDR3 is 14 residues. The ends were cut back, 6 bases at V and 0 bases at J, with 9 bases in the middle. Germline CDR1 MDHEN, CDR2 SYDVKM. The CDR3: CASSPPSSNQPQHF. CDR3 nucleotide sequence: TGTGCCAGCAGCCCGCCCAGTAGCAATCAGCCCCAGCATTTT.

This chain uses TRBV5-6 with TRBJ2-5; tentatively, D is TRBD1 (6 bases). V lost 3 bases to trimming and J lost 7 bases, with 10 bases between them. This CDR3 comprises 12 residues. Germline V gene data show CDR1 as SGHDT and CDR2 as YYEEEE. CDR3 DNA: TGTGCCAGCAGCTCTTACAGGGTGACCCAGTACTTC. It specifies CASSSYRVTQYF.

CDR3 sequence: CASSPPRFYYEQYF. CDR3 coding DNA: TGTGCCAGCAGTCCCCCGCGGTTTTACTACGAGCAGTACTTC. The chain recombines TRBV28 with TRBJ2-7; D not certain. Looked up from germline, CDR1 is MDHEN and CDR2 is SYDVKM. The CDR3 sequence is 14 residues long. Trimming removed 5 bases from V and 3 bases from J, with 14 bases in between.

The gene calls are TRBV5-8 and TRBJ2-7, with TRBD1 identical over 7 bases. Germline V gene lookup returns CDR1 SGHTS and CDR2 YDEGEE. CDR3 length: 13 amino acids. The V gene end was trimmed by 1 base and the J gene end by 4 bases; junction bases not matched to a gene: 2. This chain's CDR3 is CASSLFRGYEQYF. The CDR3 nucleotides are TGTGCCAGCAGCTTGTTCAGGGGGTACGAGCAGTACTTC.

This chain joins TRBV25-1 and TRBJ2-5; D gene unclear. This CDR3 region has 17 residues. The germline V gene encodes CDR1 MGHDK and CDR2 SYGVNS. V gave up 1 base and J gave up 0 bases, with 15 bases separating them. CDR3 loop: CASSELKKHTYQETQYF. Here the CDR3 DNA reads TGTGCCAGCAGTGAATTAAAGAAGCATACGTACCAAGAGACCCAGTACTTC.

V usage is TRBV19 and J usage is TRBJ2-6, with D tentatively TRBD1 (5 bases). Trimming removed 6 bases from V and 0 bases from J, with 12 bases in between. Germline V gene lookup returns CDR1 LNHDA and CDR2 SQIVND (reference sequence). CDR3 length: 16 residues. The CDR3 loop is CASSGAGRSGANVLTF. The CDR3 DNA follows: TGTGCCAGTAGCGGAGCAGGGCGCTCTGGGGCCAACGTCCTGACTTTC.

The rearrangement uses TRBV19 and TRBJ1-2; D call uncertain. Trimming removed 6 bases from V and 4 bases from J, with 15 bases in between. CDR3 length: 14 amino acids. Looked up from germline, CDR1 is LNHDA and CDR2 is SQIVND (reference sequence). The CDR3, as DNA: TGTGCCAGTAGCGACCCGGGGAGGCTCTATGGCTACACCTTC. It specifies CASSDPGRLYGYTF.

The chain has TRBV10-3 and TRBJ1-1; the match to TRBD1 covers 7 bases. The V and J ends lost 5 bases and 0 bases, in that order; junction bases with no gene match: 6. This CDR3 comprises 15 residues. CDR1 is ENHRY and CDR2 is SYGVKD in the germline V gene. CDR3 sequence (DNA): TGTGCCATCAGTCCGGCGGACAGGATGAACACTGAAGCTTTCTTT. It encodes CAISPADRMNTEAFF.

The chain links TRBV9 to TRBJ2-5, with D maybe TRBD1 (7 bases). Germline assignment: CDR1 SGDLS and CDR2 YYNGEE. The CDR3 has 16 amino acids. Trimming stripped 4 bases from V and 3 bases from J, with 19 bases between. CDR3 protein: CASSLRQGLAEETQYF. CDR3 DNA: TGTGCCAGCAGCCTTCGACAGGGACTTGCAGAAGAGACCCAGTACTTC.

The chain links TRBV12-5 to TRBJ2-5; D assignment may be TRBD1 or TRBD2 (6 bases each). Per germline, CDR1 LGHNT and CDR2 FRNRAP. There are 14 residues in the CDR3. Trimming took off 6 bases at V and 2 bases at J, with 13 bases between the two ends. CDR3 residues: CASGPGAGQETQYF. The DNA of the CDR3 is TGTGCTAGTGGCCCGGGGGCGGGACAAGAGACCCAGTACTTC.

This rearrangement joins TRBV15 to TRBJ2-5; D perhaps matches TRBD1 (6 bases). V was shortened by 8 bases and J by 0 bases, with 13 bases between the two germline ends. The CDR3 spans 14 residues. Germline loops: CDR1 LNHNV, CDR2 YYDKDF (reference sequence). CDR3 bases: TGTGCCACCCAGGGGCAGAGGAACCAAGAGACCCAGTACTTC. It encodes CATQGQRNQETQYF.

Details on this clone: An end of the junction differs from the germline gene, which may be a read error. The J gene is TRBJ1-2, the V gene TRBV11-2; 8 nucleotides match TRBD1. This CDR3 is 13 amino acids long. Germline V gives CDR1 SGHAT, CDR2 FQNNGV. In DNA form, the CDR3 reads TGTGCCAGCAGCTCGCAACCGGGACAGGACGCTTCCTTC. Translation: CASSSQPGQDASF.

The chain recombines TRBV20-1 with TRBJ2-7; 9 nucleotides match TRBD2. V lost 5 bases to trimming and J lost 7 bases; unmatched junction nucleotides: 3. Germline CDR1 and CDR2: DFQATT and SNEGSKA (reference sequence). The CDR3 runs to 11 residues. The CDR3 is CSAGTSREQYF. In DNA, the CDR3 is TGCAGTGCTGGGACTAGCAGGGAGCAGTACTTC.

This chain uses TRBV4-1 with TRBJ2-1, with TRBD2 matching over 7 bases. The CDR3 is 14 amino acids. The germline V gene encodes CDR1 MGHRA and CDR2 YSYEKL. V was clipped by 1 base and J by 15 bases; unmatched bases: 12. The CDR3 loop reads CASSQVPPSGARFF. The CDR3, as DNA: TGCGCCAGCAGCCAAGTTCCTCCTAGCGGAGCGCGGTTCTTC.

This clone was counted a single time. CDR3 residues: CASSFPGAEKLFF. In nucleotides, the CDR3 is TGTGCCAGCAGTTTCCCGGGGGCCGAAAAACTGTTTTTT. The V and J genes are TRBV28 and TRBJ1-4, with D possibly TRBD1 on 6 matching bases. This CDR3 is built from 13 residues. Germline V CDR1 and CDR2: MDHEN, SYDVKM. V lost 3 bases to trimming and J lost 8 bases, with 10 bases between them.

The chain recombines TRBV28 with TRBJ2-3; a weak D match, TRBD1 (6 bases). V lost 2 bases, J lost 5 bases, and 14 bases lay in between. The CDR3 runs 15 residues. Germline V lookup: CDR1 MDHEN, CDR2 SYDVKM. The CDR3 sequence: CASSLRGLGGDTQYF. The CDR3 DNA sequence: TGTGCCAGCAGTTTAAGGGGGTTAGGAGGAGATACGCAGTATTTT.

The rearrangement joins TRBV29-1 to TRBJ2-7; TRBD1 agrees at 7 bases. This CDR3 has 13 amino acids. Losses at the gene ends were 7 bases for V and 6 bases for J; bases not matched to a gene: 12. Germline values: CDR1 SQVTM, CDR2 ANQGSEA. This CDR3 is CSALQGTPREQYF. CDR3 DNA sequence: TGCAGCGCTCTACAGGGGACCCCTCGCGAGCAGTACTTC.

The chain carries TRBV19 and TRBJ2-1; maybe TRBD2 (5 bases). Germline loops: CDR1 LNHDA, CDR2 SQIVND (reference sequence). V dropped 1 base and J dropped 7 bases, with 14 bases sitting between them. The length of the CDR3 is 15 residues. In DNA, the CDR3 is TGTGCCAGTAGTATAGGTGGGAGCTTCGGTAATGAGCAGTTCTTC. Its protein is CASSIGGSFGNEQFF.

DNA for the CDR3: TGTGCCAGCAGTACGACTAGCGGGAGCTTTTACGAGCAGTACTTC. Translation: CASSTTSGSFYEQYF. The chain uses TRBV28 and TRBJ2-7, with 12 bases fitting TRBD2. Germline values: CDR1 MDHEN, CDR2 SYDVKM. Trimming at V came to 5 bases and at J to 4 bases, leaving 6 bases not matched to a gene. CDR3 length: 15 amino acids.

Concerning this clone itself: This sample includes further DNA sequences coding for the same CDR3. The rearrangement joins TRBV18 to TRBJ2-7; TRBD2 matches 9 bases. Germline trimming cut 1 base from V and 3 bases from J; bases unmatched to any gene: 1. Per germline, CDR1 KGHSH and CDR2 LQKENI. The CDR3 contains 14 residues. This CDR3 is CASSPLAGVYEQYF. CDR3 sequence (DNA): TGTGCCAGCTCACCACTAGCGGGAGTCTACGAGCAGTACTTC.